Below, 30 T cell receptor beta chains from the same sample are listed, as sequenced in a study of blood T cell repertoires in COVID-19. The data were produced by immunoSEQ multiplex PCR, yet TCRdb's version contains in-frame clones alone and is incomplete. The sample lists under 300,000 clones, 70% to 90% occurring once. Sequencing was performed on PBMCs or T cells enriched from blood (not recorded which). The receptor set was obtained from a woman aged 45-60 years who had recovered from COVID-19.

The chain uses TRBV12-3 or TRBV12-4 and TRBJ1-2; 8 nucleotides match TRBD1. The J segment lost 8 bases and the V segment lost 6 bases, leaving 5 bases of the junction unmatched. The length of the CDR3 is 12 residues. The CDR3 reads CASRNRGYGYTF. CDR3 sequence (DNA): TGTGCCAGCAGAAACAGGGGGTACGGCTACACCTTC.

The chain is built from TRBV27 and TRBJ2-5; 10 bases are shared with TRBD2. The CDR3 sequence is 19 residues long. CDR1 MNHEY and CDR2 SMNVEV come from the germline V gene (reference sequence). Unmatched junction bases numbered 17, after V lost 5 bases and J lost 2 bases. CDR3 loop: CASSPSLWLAGEFQETQYF. In DNA form, the CDR3 reads TGTGCCAGCAGTCCCTCGTTGTGGCTAGCGGGAGAATTTCAAGAGACCCAGTACTTC.

The chain has TRBV5-4 and TRBJ2-3, with TRBD1 as a possible D gene (5 bases). This CDR3 spans 14 amino acids. The V gene's germline CDR1 is SGHNT and CDR2 YYREEE (reference sequence). Between the trimmed V and J ends, which lost 0 bases and 2 bases, there was a span of 7 bases. DNA of the CDR3: TGTGCCAGCAGCTTGGGCAGGGACACAGATACGCAGTATTTT. Translating gives CASSLGRDTDTQYF.

The genes are TRBV5-4 and TRBJ2-7; 9 bases agree with TRBD1. Losses at the gene ends were 5 bases for V and 3 bases for J; bases not matched to a gene: 9. Looked up from germline, CDR1 is SGHNT and CDR2 is YYREEE (reference sequence). CDR3 length: 15 amino acids. CDR3 loop: CASSPELGQGYEQYF. The DNA for the CDR3 is TGTGCCAGCAGTCCGGAGTTGGGACAGGGCTACGAGCAGTACTTC.

The chain recombines TRBV6-4 with TRBJ2-1; 7 nucleotides align to TRBD2. After removal of 4 bases from V and 6 bases from J, the junction contained 9 bases not matched to a gene. The CDR3 spans 15 residues. Looked up from germline, CDR1 is MRHNA and CDR2 is SNTAGT. The CDR3 loop reads CASSVEGGPLNEQFF. CDR3 nucleotide sequence: TGTGCCAGCAGTGTGGAGGGAGGGCCACTCAATGAGCAGTTCTTC.

The rearrangement joins TRBV7-2 to TRBJ2-1, with 11 nucleotides matching TRBD2. The V gene's germline CDR1 is SGHTA and CDR2 FQGNSA. The CDR3 is 15 amino acids. The junction had 5 bases not matched to a gene; V was cut back by 4 bases and J by 6 bases. The CDR3 protein is CASSSLAGGGNEQFF. CDR3 DNA sequence: TGTGCCAGCAGCTCGCTAGCGGGAGGTGGCAATGAGCAGTTCTTC.

This clone has only a few counts. This chain uses TRBV18 with TRBJ1-4; tentative D call: TRBD1 (6 bases). Germline V gives CDR1 KGHSH, CDR2 LQKENI. CDR3 length: 14 amino acids. Trimming cost V 3 bases and J 8 bases, with 13 bases left between them. For the CDR3, the DNA is TGTGCCAGCTCACCCCCAGGGGATGCGGAAAAACTGTTTTTT. Residues: CASSPPGDAEKLFF.

CDR3 bases: TGTGCCAGCAGCGTAGCTTGGGACAGGGGTAATTCACCCCTCCACTTT. Its translation: CASSVAWDRGNSPLHF. V gene TRBV9 combines with J gene TRBJ1-6; TRBD1 aligns across 10 bases. Germline CDR1 and CDR2: SGDLS and YYNGEE. The CDR3 loop spans 16 amino acids. V gave up 0 bases and J gave up 6 bases; unmatched junction bases: 3.

The rearrangement uses TRBV20-1 and TRBJ1-1; unclear D gene. This CDR3 region has 13 residues. Trimming left V 3 bases short and J 5 bases short, with 13 bases between. CDR1 DFQATT and CDR2 SNEGSKA come from the germline V gene (reference sequence). The CDR3 DNA reads as TGCAGTGCTAGTGCGGGAAGGTTGACTGAAGCTTTCTTT. It encodes CSASAGRLTEAFF.

The chain couples TRBV28 to TRBJ1-4, with D maybe TRBD1 (5 bases). Germline CDR1 MDHEN, CDR2 SYDVKM. V was clipped by 3 bases and J by 3 bases, with 8 bases between them. This CDR3 has 14 residues. The CDR3 region has the DNA TGTGCCAGCAGTTTGGGGGAGGCTAATGAAAAACTGTTTTTT. This encodes CASSLGEANEKLFF.

In nucleotides, the CDR3 is TGTGCCTGGAGTGTGGCTAGCGGCCTCTCCTACGAGCAGTACTTC. Amino acid sequence: CAWSVASGLSYEQYF. This chain links TRBV30 with TRBJ2-7; 7 bases are shared with TRBD2. The CDR3 covers 15 residues. The ends lost 0 bases at V and 0 bases at J; junction bases unmatched: 5. CDR1 and CDR2 from the germline V gene are GTSNPN and SVGIG (reference sequence). The whole variable domain, remainder taken from reference TRBV30 and TRBJ2-7, is SQTIHQWPATLVQPVGSPLSLECTVEGTSNPNLYWYRQAAGRGLQLLFYSVGIGQISSEVPQNLSASRPQDRQFILSSKKLLLSDSGFYLCAWSVASGLSYEQYFGPGTRLTVT.

The rearrangement joins TRBV6-5 to TRBJ1-5; D is ambiguous. V shed 5 bases and J shed 4 bases, with 9 bases lying between them. Germline assignment: CDR1 MNHEY and CDR2 SVGAGI. The length of the CDR3 is 13 residues. The CDR3 DNA follows: TGTGCCAGCAGTCGAGACTTAAATCAGCCCCAGCATTTT. It codes for CASSRDLNQPQHF.

There are a few counts of this clone. V usage is TRBV5-1 and J usage is TRBJ1-1, with TRBD1 as a possible D gene (5 bases). Germline V lookup: CDR1 SGHRS, CDR2 YFSETQ. Between the trimmed V and J ends, which lost 6 bases and 0 bases, there was a span of 12 bases. The CDR3 covers 14 residues. The DNA of the CDR3 is TGCGCCAGCAAAATAGACAGTATGAACACTGAAGCTTTCTTT. Protein sequence: CASKIDSMNTEAFF.

The chain recombines TRBV10-3 with TRBJ2-2; 8 bases fit TRBD1. This CDR3 comprises 14 residues. Germline V gene lookup returns CDR1 ENHRY and CDR2 SYGVKD. The ends lost 6 bases at V and 1 base at J; junction bases unmatched: 1. The CDR3 DNA reads as TGTGCCATCAGCGGGACAGGGAACACCGGGGAGCTGTTTTTT. Its protein product is CAISGTGNTGELFF.

There are a few counts of this clone. V gene TRBV27 combines with J gene TRBJ1-6, with 8 bases lining up with TRBD1. CDR1 is MNHEY and CDR2 is SMNVEV in the germline V gene (reference sequence). Trimming cost V 8 bases and J 5 bases; bases outside gene matches: 11. The CDR3 runs to 16 residues. In DNA form, the CDR3 reads TGTGCCAGCGGGCCTCTGGACAGGGCCCATAATTCACCCCTCCACTTT. Protein sequence: CASGPLDRAHNSPLHF.

This clone was recorded only once. The rearrangement links TRBV2 to TRBJ2-3, with TRBD1 matching over 9 bases. Trimming at V came to 6 bases and at J to 3 bases, leaving 4 bases not matched to a gene. Looked up from germline, CDR1 is SNHLY and CDR2 is FYNNEI. The length of the CDR3 is 14 residues. The CDR3 bases are TGTGCCAGCAGACGGGACAGGGCAACAGATACGCAGTATTTT. Residues: CASRRDRATDTQYF.

The chain combines TRBV19 with TRBJ2-1, with 8 positions matching TRBD2. Trimming took 7 bases from V and 6 from J; bases not matched to a gene: 14. Germline CDR1 LNHDA, CDR2 SQIVND (reference sequence). The CDR3 totals 16 residues. CDR3 in amino acids: CASNGNSGNSINEQFF. DNA of the CDR3: TGTGCCAGTAACGGTAATAGCGGGAACAGTATCAATGAGCAGTTCTTC.

The genes are TRBV5-4 and TRBJ1-6; D ambiguous. Germline V gene data show CDR1 as SGHNT and CDR2 as YYREEE (reference sequence). This CDR3 has 14 amino acids. Trimming left V 4 bases short and J 9 bases short, with 14 bases between. CDR3 in DNA: TGTGCCAGCAGCACCCCCCAGGCGGGTTCACCCCTCCACTTT. Its protein is CASSTPQAGSPLHF.

The chain is built from TRBV5-1 and TRBJ2-3; TRBD2 aligns across 14 bases. Germline loops: CDR1 SGHRS, CDR2 YFSETQ. The CDR3 has 17 residues. With V trimmed by 4 bases and J by 0 bases, 4 bases remained unmatched. CDR3 protein: CASSPGLAGVSTDTQYF. DNA for the CDR3: TGCGCCAGCAGCCCGGGACTAGCGGGGGTTAGCACAGATACGCAGTATTTT. The variable domain in full, completed from reference TRBV5-1 and TRBJ2-3, reads KAGVTQTPRYLIKTRGQQVTLSCSPISGHRSVSWYQQTPGQGLQFLFEYFSETQRNKGNFPGRFSGRQFSNSRSEMNVSTLELGDSALYLCASSPGLAGVSTDTQYFGPGTRLTVL.

This clone was seen a single time. This chain links TRBV5-1 with TRBJ2-2; TRBD2 aligns across 8 bases. Germline lookup yields CDR1 SGHRS and CDR2 YFSETQ. V lost 4 bases and J lost 7; bases outside the gene matches: 12. The CDR3 contains 16 residues. For the CDR3, the DNA is TGCGCCAGCAGCCCCGACGAAGCGGGAGATGTCGGGGAGCTGTTTTTT. It encodes CASSPDEAGDVGELFF.

The chain links TRBV28 to TRBJ2-1; the match to TRBD2 covers 7 bases. Looked up from germline, CDR1 is MDHEN and CDR2 is SYDVKM. The J segment lost 8 bases and the V segment lost 7 bases, leaving 5 bases of the junction unmatched. The CDR3 contains 12 residues. The CDR3 nucleotides are TGTGCCAGCACCTTGGGGGGGGATGAGCAGTTCTTC. This codes for CASTLGGDEQFF.

The chain carries TRBV27 and TRBJ1-2; 7 bases align to TRBD1. The CDR3 totals 13 residues. The J segment lost 9 bases and the V segment lost 9 bases, leaving 13 bases of the junction unmatched. Germline CDR1 and CDR2: MNHEY and SMNVEV (reference sequence). In DNA, the CDR3 is TGTGCCAGTCGGTCCCGACAGGGCTCAAGCTACACCTTC. Its protein is CASRSRQGSSYTF.

J is TRBJ1-1 and V is TRBV19, with 9 bases lining up with TRBD1. V shed 5 bases and J 7 bases; nucleotides not matched to a gene: 5. CDR1 is LNHDA and CDR2 is SQIVND in the germline V gene (reference sequence). The CDR3 runs 13 residues. For the CDR3, the DNA is TGTGCCAGTAGTCCCTTGACAGGGGGTGAAGCTTTCTTT. Protein: CASSPLTGGEAFF.

V and J are TRBV7-8 and TRBJ2-3, with 9 bases aligning to TRBD2. The trim removed 1 base at V and 2 bases at J, leaving 10 bases unmatched. This CDR3 is built from 18 residues. CDR1 SGHVS and CDR2 FQNEAQ come from the germline V gene. CDR3 sequence: CASSLDFVLAGSTDTQYF. In DNA, the CDR3 is TGTGCCAGCAGCTTAGATTTTGTACTAGCGGGTTCCACAGATACGCAGTATTTT.

Turning to this clone: A junction boundary mismatches the germline segment, possibly from a read error. This rearrangement joins TRBV6-1 to TRBJ1-1; 9 bases align to TRBD1. CDR3 length: 15 residues. The germline V gene encodes CDR1 MNHNS and CDR2 SASEGT. The CDR3 region is CASSELRRGQGEGYF. CDR3 coding DNA: TGTGCCAGCAGTGAACTCCGACGGGGACAGGGTGAGGGCTACTTT.

This clone appeared once. The V and J genes are TRBV19 and TRBJ2-2, with D possibly TRBD1 on 5 matching bases. V was shortened by 3 bases and J by 2 bases, with 7 bases between the two germline ends. CDR3 length equals 14 residues. Germline CDR1 and CDR2: LNHDA and SQIVND (reference sequence). The CDR3 DNA reads as TGTGCCAGTAGTATGCAGGGAAACACCGGGGAGCTGTTTTTT. Translating gives CASSMQGNTGELFF. The full variable domain, rest sourced from reference TRBV19 and TRBJ2-2, is DGGITQSPKYLFRKEGQNVTLSCEQNLNHDAMYWYRQDPGQGLRLIYYSQIVNDFQKGDIAEGYSVSREKKESFPLTVTSAQKNPTAFYLCASSMQGNTGELFFGEGSRLTVL.

This chain uses TRBV28 with TRBJ1-5, with 7 bases lining up with TRBD1. The germline CDR1 and CDR2 sequences are MDHEN and SYDVKM. The trim removed 6 bases at V and 4 bases at J, leaving 0 bases unmatched. This CDR3 comprises 12 residues. CDR3 protein: CASRTGNQPQHF. The CDR3 DNA follows: TGTGCCAGCAGGACAGGGAATCAGCCCCAGCATTTT.

V gene TRBV28 combines with J gene TRBJ2-4; D ambiguous. Deletions cut 2 bases from V and 7 bases from J, with 9 bases between. CDR1 is MDHEN and CDR2 is SYDVKM in the germline V gene. CDR3 size: 13 residues. The CDR3 DNA reads TGTGCCAGCAGTTTAAGTGCCCGGAACATTCAGTACTTC. Its protein product is CASSLSARNIQYF.

This clone was detected only a few times. V and J are TRBV27 and TRBJ2-7; D gene ambiguous. V was trimmed by 1 base and J by 4 bases, leaving 20 bases between them. The germline CDR1 and CDR2 sequences are MNHEY and SMNVEV (reference sequence). The CDR3 totals 17 residues. CDR3 coding DNA: TGTGCCAGCAGTTTATTCGCCCCCGTCGAGGTAACATACGAGCAGTACTTC. Its protein is CASSLFAPVEVTYEQYF.

This chain uses TRBV5-1 with TRBJ1-6; 7 bases are a match to TRBD1. CDR3 size: 15 residues. Germline V lookup: CDR1 SGHRS, CDR2 YFSETQ. V was clipped by 3 bases and J by 7 bases; unmatched bases: 7. The CDR3 DNA reads TGCGCCAGCAGCTCGGGGACAGCTTCGAATTCACCCCTCCACTTT. Residues: CASSSGTASNSPLHF.